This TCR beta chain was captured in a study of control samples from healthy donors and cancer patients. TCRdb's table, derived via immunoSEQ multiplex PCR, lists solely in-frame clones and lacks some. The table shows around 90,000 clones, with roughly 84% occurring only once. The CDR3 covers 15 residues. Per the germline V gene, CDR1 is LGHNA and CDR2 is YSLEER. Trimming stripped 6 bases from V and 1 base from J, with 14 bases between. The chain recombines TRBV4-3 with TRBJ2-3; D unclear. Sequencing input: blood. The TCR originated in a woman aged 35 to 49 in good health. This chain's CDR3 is CASSKRSAGTDTQYF. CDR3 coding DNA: TGCGCCAGCAGTAAGAGGTCGGCTGGCACAGATACGCAGTATTTT.